This T cell receptor (beta chain) is from a study of early T cells in non-severe SARS-CoV-2 infection. Turning to the study itself: Bulk RNA from unsorted whole blood was sequenced; chains were unpaired.

Points on this clonotype: Its antigen remains unknown.

V lost 5 bases and J lost 5; bases outside the gene matches: 7. Germline CDR1 and CDR2: MDHEN and SYDVKM. This CDR3 is 16 amino acids long. Unique molecular identifiers were affixed to single, distinct cDNA molecules. In TCRdb, the 5' RACE reads were re-called with MiXCR into one record per CDR3 protein. The repertoire consists of approximately 65,000 distinct CDR3 sequences, with 9.5% to 15% occurring once and the leading ten covering roughly 1.7%. Study-wide points: Anti-spike CD8 responses were favored by VDJdb matching, which missed private and CD4 specificities.

The sequenced sample consisted of whole blood. This clonotype originated in an adult who was a healthcare worker with PCR-confirmed SARS-CoV-2 infection or an uninfected control (not recorded which). The genes are TRBV28 and TRBJ2-2; 11 bases agree with TRBD2. CDR3 sequence (DNA): TGTGCCAGCAGTACTAGCGGGGGCCTGGGGACCGGGGAGCTGTTTTTT. Translation gives CASSTSGGLGTGELFF.